The 20 T cell receptor beta chains given below trace back to one sample, sequenced in a study of CXCR3-negative and CXCR3-positive naive CD8 T cells (dated by TCRdb to between 2018 and 2021). Study-wide findings and limitations: Compared with CXCR3-negative naive cells, CXCR3-positive naive cells had TRB CDR3s with higher hydrophobicity (lower Kidera factor 4), lower energy, and higher strength and volume indices.

Sequencing was carried out with a NextSeq 550. The Human TCR Profiling Kit (MiLaboratory) was used to prepare UMI-labeled 5' RACE TRB cDNA libraries. TCRdb reprocessed the raw reads; every CDR3 protein sequence is a single record, and DNA is not supplied. The data table for this sample lists 7,500 or so distinct CDR3 sequences. Approximately 1.5% of the sample is taken by the ten largest. No antigen is known for these receptors. Sequencing used naive CXCR3+ CD8+ T cells from blood. According to the study, the label for this sample's cell subset or site signals: CD45RO-CCR7+CD27+CD95- naive CD8+ T cells expressing CXCR3 (TNR3+). The receptors shown here come from a human donor in good health. Some clones in this sample may be carry-over from other donors' samples.

V and J are TRBV20-1 and TRBJ2-7. CDR1 is DFQATT, CDR2 SNEGSKA, per germline (reference sequence). The CDR3 is 11 residues long. The CDR3 loop reads CSATSAYEQYF.

This clonotype is called medium-sized based on its frequency. The genes are TRBV29-1 and TRBJ2-5; TCRdb designates TRBD1, a call that cannot be tested without DNA. The CDR3 loop spans 13 amino acids. Germline assignment: CDR1 SQVTM and CDR2 ANQGSEA. This CDR3 reads CSVLWGGAETQYF.

Its frequency marks this clonotype as medium-sized. The rearrangement links TRBV29-1 to TRBJ1-2; without DNA, the TCRdb call of TRBD1 cannot be checked. CDR3 length: 13 amino acids. Germline CDR1 and CDR2: SQVTM and ANQGSEA. The CDR3 here is CSVGPGKDYGYTF.

The chain recombines TRBV27 with TRBJ2-1; TCRdb designates TRBD2, a call that cannot be tested without DNA. Germline V gene lookup returns CDR1 MNHEY and CDR2 SMNVEV (reference sequence). The CDR3 totals 13 residues. The CDR3 sequence: CASRREGFTEQFF.

Measured by frequency, this clonotype is medium-sized. The rearrangement uses TRBV21-1 and TRBJ1-6. TRBV21-1 is labeled a pseudogene. This CDR3 has 16 residues. The CDR3: CASSLSPAITDSPLHF.

This clonotype is medium-sized by frequency. The chain carries TRBV3-1 and TRBJ2-7. Germline CDR1 reads LGHDT; CDR2 reads YNNKEL (reference sequence). The CDR3 consists of 12 residues. The CDR3: CASSQITYEQYF.

This chain joins TRBV13 and TRBJ1-1. The CDR3 contains 13 residues. CDR1 is PRHDT, CDR2 FYEKMQ, per germline (reference sequence). CDR3 sequence reads: CASSPRDSTEAFF.

The rearrangement joins TRBV6-2 or TRBV6-3 to TRBJ2-7. The CDR3 runs 11 residues. Germline V CDR1 and CDR2: MNHEY, SVGEGT. The CDR3 sequence: CASSYSREQYF.

The V and J genes are TRBV10-2 and TRBJ2-1; the D call from TCRdb, TRBD2, cannot be confirmed without DNA. CDR3 length: 14 amino acids. Germline CDR1 WSHSY, CDR2 SAAADI. The CDR3 is CASSEGIAGRWQFF.

The chain is built from TRBV20-1 and TRBJ2-1; TCRdb names TRBD2, which stays unverified in the absence of DNA. The germline CDR1 and CDR2 sequences are DFQATT and SNEGSKA (reference sequence). The CDR3 covers 16 residues. The CDR3 is CSAHGQRRAVWDEQFF.

The CDR3 spells CASTITQTRGNQPQHF. This sequence joins TRBV28 and TRBJ1-5; TCRdb picks TRBD1, but there is no DNA to check that call. The CDR3 is 16 amino acids. The germline CDR1 and CDR2 sequences are MDHEN and SYDVKM.

This clonotype is medium-sized by frequency. The rearrangement uses TRBV29-1 and TRBJ2-5. Germline assignment: CDR1 SQVTM and CDR2 ANQGSEA. The length of the CDR3 is 12 residues. The CDR3 loop is CSVVVDQETQYF.

This clonotype is medium-sized by frequency. This chain connects TRBV27 to TRBJ2-5; TCRdb indicates TRBD1, and absent DNA this call remains unverified. The CDR3 runs to 14 residues. Germline lookup yields CDR1 MNHEY and CDR2 SMNVEV (reference sequence). Here the CDR3 reads CASSVTPGAETQYF.

This chain links TRBV14 with TRBJ2-5; TCRdb returns TRBD2, unconfirmable since there is no DNA. The CDR3 contains 15 residues. Germline V CDR1 and CDR2: SGHDN, FVKESK. The CDR3 region is CASSQGGLRQETQYF.

This clonotype is medium-sized by frequency. This chain links TRBV5-1 with TRBJ1-5; lacking DNA, the TRBD1 call made by TCRdb goes unchecked. This CDR3 is 17 amino acids long. Germline V gene lookup returns CDR1 SGHRS and CDR2 YFSETQ. CDR3 residues: CASSPGQGGNGNQPQHF.

The rearrangement joins TRBV27 to TRBJ2-1; TCRdb's D gene call, TRBD1, goes unchecked for lack of DNA. Germline V gene lookup returns CDR1 MNHEY and CDR2 SMNVEV (reference sequence). The CDR3 has 12 residues. The chain's CDR3 is CASSWGVGEQFF.

Frequency places this clonotype as medium-sized. CDR3 region: CASSFVLAGINEQFF. The rearrangement uses TRBV27 and TRBJ2-1; the TCRdb call, TRBD2, lacks DNA for checking. Per the germline V gene, CDR1 is MNHEY and CDR2 is SMNVEV (reference sequence). CDR3 length: 15 residues.

The chain is built from TRBV13 and TRBJ1-1; TCRdb picks TRBD1, but there is no DNA to check that call. Germline CDR1 reads PRHDT; CDR2 reads FYEKMQ (reference sequence). This CDR3 comprises 14 residues. CDR3 region: CASRFGTANTEAFF.

This clonotype is called medium-sized based on its frequency. The chain combines TRBV6-6 with TRBJ2-1. The CDR3 sequence is 11 residues long. Germline V lookup: CDR1 MNHNY, CDR2 SVGAGI (reference sequence). CDR3 sequence reads: CASTSYNEQFF.

The chain joins TRBV7-6 to TRBJ2-3; TCRdb gives TRBD2 as the D gene, but with no DNA this cannot be confirmed. Germline V CDR1 and CDR2: SGHVS, FNYEAQ. The CDR3 covers 16 residues. The CDR3 here is CASSSLAGYITDTQYF.